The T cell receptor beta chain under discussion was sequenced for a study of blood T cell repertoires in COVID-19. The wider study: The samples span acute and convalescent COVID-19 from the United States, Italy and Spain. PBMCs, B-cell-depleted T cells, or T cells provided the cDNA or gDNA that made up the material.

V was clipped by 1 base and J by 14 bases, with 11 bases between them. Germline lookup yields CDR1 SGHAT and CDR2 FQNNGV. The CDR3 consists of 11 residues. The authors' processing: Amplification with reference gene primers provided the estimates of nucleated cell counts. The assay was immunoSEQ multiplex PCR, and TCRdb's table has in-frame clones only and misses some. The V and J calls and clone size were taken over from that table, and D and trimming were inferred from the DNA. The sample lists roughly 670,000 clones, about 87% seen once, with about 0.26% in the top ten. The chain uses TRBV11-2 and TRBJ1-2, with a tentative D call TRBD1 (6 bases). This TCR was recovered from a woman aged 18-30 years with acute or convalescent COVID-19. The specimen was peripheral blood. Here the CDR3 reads CASSLGDIWTF. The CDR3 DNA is TGTGCCAGCAGCTTAGGGGACATTTGGACCTTC. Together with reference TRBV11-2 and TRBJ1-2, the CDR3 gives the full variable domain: EAGVAQSPRYKIIEKRQSVAFWCNPISGHATLYWYQQILGQGPKLLIQFQNNGVVDDSQLPKDRFSAERLKGVDSTLKIQPAKLEDSAVYLCASSLGDIWTFGSGTRLTVV.